This TCR beta chain was captured in a study of Tregs in tolerant kidney transplant recipients. Study-wide results and limits: Biological reproducibility was not directly addressed, but technical replication error appeared minimal. Findings come from small patient numbers and require larger validation.

The germline V and J ends were trimmed by 6 bases and 4 bases, with 13 bases remaining between them. The CDR3 is 15 amino acids. Germline CDR1 and CDR2: MNHNS and SASEGT. Assay used: immunoSEQ multiplex PCR; TCRdb lists only in-frame clones, some missing. The data hold tens of thousands of clones, with 84% observed a single time. Unstimulated regulatory T cells (CD4+CD25+CD127-), CD4+CD25- non-regulatory cells, CD4 and CD8 cells were FACS-sorted from thawed PBMCs. With respect to this clone: Its antigen is as yet unknown.

The rearrangement uses TRBV6-1 and TRBJ1-6; D gene ambiguous. The sequencing input was CD4+ T cells from blood. The source is a human donor in good health. The CDR3 nucleotides read TGTGCCAGCAGAGCACCAAAGGGATATAATTCACCCCTCCACTTT. Its protein is CASRAPKGYNSPLHF.